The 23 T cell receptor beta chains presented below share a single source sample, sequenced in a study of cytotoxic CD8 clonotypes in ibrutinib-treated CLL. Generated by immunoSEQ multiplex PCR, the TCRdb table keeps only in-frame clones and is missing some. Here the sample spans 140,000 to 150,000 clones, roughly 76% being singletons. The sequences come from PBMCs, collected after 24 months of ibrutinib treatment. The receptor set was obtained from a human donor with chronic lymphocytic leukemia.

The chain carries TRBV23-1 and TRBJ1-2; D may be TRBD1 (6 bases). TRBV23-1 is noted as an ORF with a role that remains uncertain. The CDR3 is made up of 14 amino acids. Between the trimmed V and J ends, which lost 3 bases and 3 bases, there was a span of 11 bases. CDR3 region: CASSQGHEHYGYTF. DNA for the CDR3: TGCGCCAGCAGTCAGGGACACGAACACTATGGCTACACCTTC.

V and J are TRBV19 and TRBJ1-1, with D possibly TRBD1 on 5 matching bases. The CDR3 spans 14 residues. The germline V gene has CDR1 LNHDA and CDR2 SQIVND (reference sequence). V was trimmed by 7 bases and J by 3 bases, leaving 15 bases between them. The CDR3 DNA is TGTGCCAGTAACCCGGGGGAGGCGCACACTGAAGCTTTCTTT. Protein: CASNPGEAHTEAFF.

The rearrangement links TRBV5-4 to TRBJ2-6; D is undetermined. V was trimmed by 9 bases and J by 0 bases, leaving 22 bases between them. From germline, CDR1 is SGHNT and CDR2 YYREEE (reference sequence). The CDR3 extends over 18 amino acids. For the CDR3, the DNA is TGTGCCACCTCTCGAGGCAGTTTTCGCTCCTCTGGGGCCAACGTCCTGACTTTC. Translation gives CATSRGSFRSSGANVLTF. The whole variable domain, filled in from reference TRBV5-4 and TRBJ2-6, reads ETGVTQSPTHLIKTRGQQVTLRCSSQSGHNTVSWYQQALGQGPQFIFQYYREEENGRGNFPPRFSGLQFPNYSSELNVNALELDDSALYLCATSRGSFRSSGANVLTFGAGSRLTVL.

The CDR3 spells CASSAHSAEQYF. CDR3 in DNA: TGTGCCAGCAGCGCCCACAGTGCGGAGCAGTACTTC. This rearrangement joins TRBV7-9 to TRBJ2-7; D remains unclear. This CDR3 region has 12 residues. Germline CDR1 is SEHNR and CDR2 is FQNEAQ (reference sequence). Trimming took 5 bases from V and 7 from J, leaving 12 bases between them.

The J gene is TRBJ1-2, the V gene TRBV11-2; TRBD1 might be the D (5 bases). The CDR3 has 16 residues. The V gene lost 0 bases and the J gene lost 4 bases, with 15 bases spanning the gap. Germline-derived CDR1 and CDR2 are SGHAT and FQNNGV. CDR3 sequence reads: CASSLDGRGGLYGYTF. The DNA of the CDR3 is TGTGCCAGCAGCTTAGATGGCCGGGGGGGTCTCTATGGCTACACCTTC. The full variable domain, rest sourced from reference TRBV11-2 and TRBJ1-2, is EAGVAQSPRYKIIEKRQSVAFWCNPISGHATLYWYQQILGQGPKLLIQFQNNGVVDDSQLPKDRFSAERLKGVDSTLKIQPAKLEDSAVYLCASSLDGRGGLYGYTFGSGTRLTVV.

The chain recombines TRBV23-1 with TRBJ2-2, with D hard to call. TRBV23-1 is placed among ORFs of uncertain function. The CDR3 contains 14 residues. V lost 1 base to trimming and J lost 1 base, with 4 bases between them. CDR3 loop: CASSQWGNTGELFF. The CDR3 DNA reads TGCGCCAGCAGTCAATGGGGGAACACCGGGGAGCTGTTTTTT.

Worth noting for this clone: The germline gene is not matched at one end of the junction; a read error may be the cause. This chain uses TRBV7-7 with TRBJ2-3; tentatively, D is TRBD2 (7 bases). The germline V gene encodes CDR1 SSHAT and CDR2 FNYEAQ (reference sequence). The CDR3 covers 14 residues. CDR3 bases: TGTGCTAGCAGCCCCGCGGGGGCTAATCCTACGCAGTATTTT. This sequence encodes CASSPAGANPTQYF.

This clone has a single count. The CDR3 here is CASSPMGQGAAGELFF. CDR3 bases: TGTGCCAGCAGTCCCATGGGACAGGGGGCGGCCGGGGAGCTGTTTTTT. The genes are TRBV28 and TRBJ2-2, with TRBD1 matching 12 bases. The J segment lost 6 bases and the V segment lost 5 bases, leaving 7 bases of the junction unmatched. CDR3 size: 16 residues. CDR1 is MDHEN, CDR2 SYDVKM, per germline.

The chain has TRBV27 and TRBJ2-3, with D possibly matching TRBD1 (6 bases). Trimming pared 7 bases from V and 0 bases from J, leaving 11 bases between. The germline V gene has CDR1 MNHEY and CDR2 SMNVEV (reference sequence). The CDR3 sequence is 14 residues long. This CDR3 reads CASTHRASTDTQYF. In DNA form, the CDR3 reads TGTGCCAGCACCCACAGGGCCAGCACAGATACGCAGTATTTT.

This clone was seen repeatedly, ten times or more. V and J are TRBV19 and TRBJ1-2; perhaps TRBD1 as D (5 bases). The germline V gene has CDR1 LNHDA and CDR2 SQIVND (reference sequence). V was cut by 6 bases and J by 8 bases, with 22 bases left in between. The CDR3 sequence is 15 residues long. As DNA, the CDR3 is TGTGCCAGTAGCAAGGCGGGGCAGCCCCGAACGGGCTACACCTTC. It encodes CASSKAGQPRTGYTF.

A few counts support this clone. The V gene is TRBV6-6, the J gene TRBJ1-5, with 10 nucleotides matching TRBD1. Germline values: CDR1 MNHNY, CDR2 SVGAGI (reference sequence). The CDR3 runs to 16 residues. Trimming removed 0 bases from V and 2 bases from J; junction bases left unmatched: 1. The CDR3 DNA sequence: TGTGCCAGCAGTTACTCTGGGACAGGGGGCAATCAGCCCCAGCATTTT. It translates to CASSYSGTGGNQPQHF.

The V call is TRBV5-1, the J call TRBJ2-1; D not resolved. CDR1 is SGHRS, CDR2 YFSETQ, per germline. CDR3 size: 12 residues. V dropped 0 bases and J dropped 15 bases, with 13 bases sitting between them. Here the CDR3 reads CASSLEAGPRFF. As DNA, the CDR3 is TGCGCCAGCAGCTTGGAGGCAGGCCCACGGTTCTTC.

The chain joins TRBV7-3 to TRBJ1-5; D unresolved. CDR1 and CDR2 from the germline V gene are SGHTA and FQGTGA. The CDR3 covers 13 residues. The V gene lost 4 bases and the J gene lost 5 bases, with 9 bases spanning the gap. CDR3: CASSWSGDQPQHF. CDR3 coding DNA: TGTGCCAGCAGCTGGTCGGGAGATCAGCCCCAGCATTTT.

CDR3 sequence (DNA): TGCGCCAGCAGCCAGGACCCCGGGGGGGAGGCCGGGGAGCTGTTTTTT. As protein: CASSQDPGGEAGELFF. The rearrangement uses TRBV4-3 and TRBJ2-2, with 8 nucleotides matching TRBD2. The CDR3 is made up of 16 amino acids. After removal of 3 bases from V and 6 bases from J, the junction contained 9 bases not matched to a gene. The V gene's germline CDR1 is LGHNA and CDR2 YSLEER.

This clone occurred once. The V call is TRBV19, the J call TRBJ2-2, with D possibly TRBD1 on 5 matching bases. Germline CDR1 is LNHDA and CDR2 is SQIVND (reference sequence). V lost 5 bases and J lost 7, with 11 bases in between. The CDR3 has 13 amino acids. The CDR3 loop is CASSGAWGGELFF. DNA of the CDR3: TGTGCCAGTAGTGGGGCCTGGGGCGGGGAGCTGTTTTTT.

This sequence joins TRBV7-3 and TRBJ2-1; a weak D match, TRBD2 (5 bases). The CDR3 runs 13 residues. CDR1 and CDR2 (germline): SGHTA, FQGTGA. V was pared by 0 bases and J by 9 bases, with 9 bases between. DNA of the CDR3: TGTGCCAGCAGCTTAACGGGCGAGGGTGAGCAGTTCTTC. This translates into CASSLTGEGEQFF.

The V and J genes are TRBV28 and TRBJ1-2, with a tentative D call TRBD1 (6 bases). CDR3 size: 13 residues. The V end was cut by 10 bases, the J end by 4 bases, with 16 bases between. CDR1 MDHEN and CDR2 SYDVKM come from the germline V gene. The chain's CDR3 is CATGTPGAYGYTF. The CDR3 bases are TGTGCCACCGGGACCCCGGGGGCCTATGGCTACACCTTC.

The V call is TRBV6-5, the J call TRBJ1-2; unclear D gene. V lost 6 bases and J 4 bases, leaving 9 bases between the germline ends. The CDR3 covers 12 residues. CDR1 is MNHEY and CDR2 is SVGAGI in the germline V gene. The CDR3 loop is CASSRGGYGYTF. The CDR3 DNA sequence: TGTGCCAGCAGCCGCGGCGGCTATGGCTACACCTTC.

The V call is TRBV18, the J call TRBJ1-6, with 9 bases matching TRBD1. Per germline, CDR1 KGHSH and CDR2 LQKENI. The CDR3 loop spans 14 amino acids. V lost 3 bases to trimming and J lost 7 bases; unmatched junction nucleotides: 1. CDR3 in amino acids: CASSPGTGNSPLHF. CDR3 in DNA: TGTGCCAGCTCACCCGGGACAGGGAATTCACCCCTCCACTTT.

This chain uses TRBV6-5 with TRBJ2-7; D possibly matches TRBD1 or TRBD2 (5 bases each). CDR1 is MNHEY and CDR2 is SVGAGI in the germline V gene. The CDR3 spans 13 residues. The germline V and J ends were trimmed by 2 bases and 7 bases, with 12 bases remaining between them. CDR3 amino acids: CASSYQGSGEQYF. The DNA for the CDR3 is TGTGCCAGCAGTTACCAGGGATCGGGGGAGCAGTACTTC.

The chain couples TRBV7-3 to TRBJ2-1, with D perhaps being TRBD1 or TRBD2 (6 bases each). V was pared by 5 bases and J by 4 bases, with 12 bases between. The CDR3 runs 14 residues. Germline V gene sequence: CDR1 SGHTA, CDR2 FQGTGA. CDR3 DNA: TGTGCCAGCAGCCCCGGGGGCCAGTACAATGAGCAGTTCTTC. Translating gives CASSPGGQYNEQFF.

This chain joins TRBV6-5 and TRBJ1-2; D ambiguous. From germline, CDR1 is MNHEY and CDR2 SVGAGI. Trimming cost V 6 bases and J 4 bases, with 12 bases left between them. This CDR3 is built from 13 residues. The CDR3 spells CASRARAPYGYTF. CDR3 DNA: TGTGCCAGCAGGGCCCGAGCACCCTATGGCTACACCTTC.

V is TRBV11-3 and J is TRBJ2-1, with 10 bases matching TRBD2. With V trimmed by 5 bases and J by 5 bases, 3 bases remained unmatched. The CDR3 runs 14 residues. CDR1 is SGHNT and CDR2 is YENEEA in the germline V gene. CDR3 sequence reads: CASSRGLADNEQFF. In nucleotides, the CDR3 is TGTGCCAGCAGCCGCGGACTAGCGGACAATGAGCAGTTCTTC.